This is a list of T cell receptor beta chains from one sample in a study of blood T cell repertoires in COVID-19. Clones were sequenced by immunoSEQ multiplex PCR, and TCRdb holds only the in-frame ones, with some missing. The sample yields roughly 99,000 clones, approximately 80% seen once. Input material: peripheral blood. The receptor set was obtained from a man between 65 and 80 years old with acute or convalescent COVID-19. Each CDR3 is given with its conserved first and last residue. A D gene is named only where the DNA matches it firmly. The size of a clone is reported for some rows only, either as once, few or many, or as a class for expanded clones.

d_call j_call v_call clone_size cdr3_aa cdr3_nt
TRBD2 TRBJ2-1 TRBV18 - CASSPGTSGGAVEQFF TGTGCCAGCTCACCGGGGACTAGCGGGGGGGCCGTTGAGCAGTTCTTC
TRBD1 TRBJ1-2 TRBV6-5 - CASSTLDRAPYGYTF TGTGCCAGCAGTACCTTGGACAGGGCCCCGTATGGCTACACCTTC
TRBD1 TRBJ1-6 TRBV2 - CARRGQQGHSPLHF TGTGCCAGGAGGGGACAGCAGGGGCATTCACCCCTCCACTTT
- TRBJ2-5 TRBV11-1 - CASSLDRRRTQYF TGTGCCAGCAGCTTAGACAGGCGGAGAACCCAGTACTTC
- TRBJ2-3 TRBV5-1 - CASRRDKGRTDTQYF TGCGCCAGCAGAAGGGACAAGGGGAGAACAGATACGCAGTATTTT
TRBD2 TRBJ2-3 TRBV6-5 - CASSPLAVTTDTQYF TGTGCCAGCAGTCCCCTAGCGGTGACCACAGATACGCAGTATTTT
- TRBJ1-4 TRBV11-2 - CASNHGTTNEKLFF TGTGCCAGCAACCACGGGACAACTAATGAAAAACTGTTTTTT
- TRBJ2-3 TRBV4-1 few CASSQEAATRTDTQYF TGCGCCAGCAGCCAAGAGGCGGCTACCCGCACAGATACGCAGTATTTT
- TRBJ2-2 TRBV18 - CASGEQGSDTGELFF TGTGCCAGTGGGGAACAGGGATCCGACACCGGGGAGCTGTTTTTT
TRBD1 TRBJ2-7 TRBV9 - CASSVGTGGFDEQYF TGTGCCAGCAGCGTAGGGACAGGGGGCTTTGACGAGCAGTACTTC
- TRBJ2-1 TRBV11-1 - CASSLQGINEQFF TGTGCCAGCAGCTTACAGGGCATCAATGAGCAGTTCTTC